Below are 14 T cell receptor beta chains sequenced from a single sample in a study of molecular identifiers for immune sequencing clone quantification. In TCRdb, the PCR reads were re-called with MiXCR into one record per CDR3 protein. The profile covers approximately 550,000 distinct CDR3 sequences, with about 26% appearing a single time and approximately 0.8% taken by the ten largest. The sequenced sample was naive CD8+ T cells from blood, with Jurkat cell RNA spiked in. Noted subset: FACS-sorted CD8+CD4-CCR7+CD45RA+ naive T cells. Receptor source: a human donor in good health. Some libraries in this study had Jurkat cell RNA spiked in.

With respect to this clonotype: A single base separates this from a much larger clone, so it may be a read error. The chain is built from TRBV11-2 and TRBJ2-1; maybe TRBD2 (5 bases). The CDR3 spans 14 residues. Germline CDR1 and CDR2: SGHAT and FQNNGV. V dropped 3 bases and J dropped 6 bases, with 12 bases sitting between them. The CDR3 here is CASSFLASCNEQFF. DNA of the CDR3: TGTGCCAGCAGCTTTCTAGCTAGCTGCAATGAGCAGTTCTTC.

This clonotype was observed at least ten times. The chain combines TRBV6-5 with TRBJ1-1; unclear D gene. CDR1 and CDR2 (germline): MNHEY, SVGAGI. Trimming removed 2 bases from V and 1 base from J, with 5 bases in between. The CDR3 totals 13 residues. The CDR3 sequence is CASSYGENTEAFF. The CDR3, as DNA: TGTGCCAGCAGTTACGGTGAGAACACTGAAGCTTTCTTT.

This clonotype was seen many times. The chain employs TRBV11-2 and TRBJ2-3; a possible D gene is TRBD2 (6 bases). The CDR3 is 16 residues long. The V and J ends lost 4 bases and 3 bases respectively, with 17 bases between them. Germline V CDR1 and CDR2: SGHAT, FQNNGV. This chain's CDR3 is CASSSPDMGGTDTQYF. In DNA form, the CDR3 reads TGTGCCAGCAGCTCCCCGGACATGGGAGGAACAGATACGCAGTATTTT.

This clonotype was counted between two and nine times. This chain links TRBV4-3 with TRBJ2-2, with TRBD1 matching over 11 bases. This CDR3 contains 14 residues. Germline CDR1 is LGHNA and CDR2 is YSLEER. Trimming at V came to 8 bases and at J to 7 bases, leaving 6 bases not matched to a gene. CDR3 nucleotides: TGCGCCAGCGGACAGGGGGCTATAGGCGGGGAGCTGTTTTTT. As protein: CASGQGAIGGELFF.

V usage is TRBV9 and J usage is TRBJ2-1, with TRBD2 matching 8 bases. The V and J ends lost 0 bases and 3 bases, in that order; junction bases with no gene match: 8. This CDR3 has 17 residues. Germline values: CDR1 SGDLS, CDR2 YYNGEE. CDR3 coding DNA: TGTGCCAGCAGCGTAGTTAGAAGCGGGGGTTACTACAATGAGCAGTTCTTC. This translates into CASSVVRSGGYYNEQFF.

To note about this clonotype: Given a much more abundant clone one base away, this may be a read error. This chain uses TRBV20-1 with TRBJ2-6, with no clear D. The germline V gene encodes CDR1 DFQATT and CDR2 SNEGSKA (reference sequence). This CDR3 has 15 amino acids. V was trimmed by 4 bases and J by 0 bases, leaving 10 bases between them. The DNA for the CDR3 is TGCAGTGCTAACCCTGTTGGCTCTGGGGCCAACGTCCTGACTTTC. It encodes CSANPVGSGANVLTF.

This clonotype was seen ten or more times. The rearrangement uses TRBV29-1 and TRBJ1-1; D may be TRBD1 (6 bases). CDR1 SQVTM and CDR2 ANQGSEA come from the germline V gene. This CDR3 comprises 12 residues. V dropped 4 bases and J dropped 4 bases, with 10 bases sitting between them. CDR3 in amino acids: CSVGGTTTEAFF. The CDR3, as DNA: TGCAGCGTTGGGGGGACAACCACTGAAGCTTTCTTT.

The rearrangement joins TRBV19 to TRBJ1-1; the D is unclear. The CDR3 covers 17 residues. Germline assignment: CDR1 LNHDA and CDR2 SQIVND (reference sequence). Deletions cut 5 bases from V and 6 bases from J, with 25 bases between. The CDR3 is CASSVISSDLPEAEAFF. CDR3 coding DNA: TGTGCCAGTAGTGTCATATCCTCGGACCTACCGGAGGCTGAAGCTTTCTTT.

The rearrangement uses TRBV4-2 and TRBJ2-7, with D perhaps TRBD2 (6 bases). The germline V gene encodes CDR1 LGHNA and CDR2 YNFKEQ. The CDR3 is made up of 16 amino acids. Trimming removed 7 bases from V and 2 bases from J, with 21 bases in between. The CDR3 coding sequence is TGTGCCAGCATCCCCTTTTTGGGGAGGATAACCTACGAGCAGTACTTC. This encodes CASIPFLGRITYEQYF.

Note on this clonotype: One end of the junction fails to match germline, which may point to a read error. The chain couples TRBV19 to TRBJ1-4, with D maybe TRBD1 (5 bases). The germline gives CDR1 LNHDA, CDR2 SQIVND (reference sequence). This CDR3 is built from 15 residues. In nucleotides, the CDR3 is TGTGCCAGTAGTACGACGGGACTCGGCCATGAAAAACTGCTTTTT. Protein sequence: CASSTTGLGHEKLLF.

This clonotype appeared once. The chain couples TRBV12-3 or TRBV12-4 to TRBJ1-1; the D gene is possibly TRBD1 (5 bases). V lost 4 bases and J 4 bases, leaving 13 bases between the germline ends. This CDR3 contains 14 residues. CDR3 sequence (DNA): TGTGCCAGCAGTTCAGGCCCAGGGAGCACTGAAGCTTTCTTT. Amino acid sequence: CASSSGPGSTEAFF.

The rearrangement uses TRBV14 and TRBJ2-3; D might be TRBD1 (5 bases). CDR3 length: 15 residues. Per the germline V gene, CDR1 is SGHDN and CDR2 is FVKESK. Trimming pared 4 bases from V and 2 bases from J, leaving 13 bases between. CDR3 nucleotides: TGTGCCAGCAGCCCTGGGAACAGGATCACAGATACGCAGTATTTT. Translated: CASSPGNRITDTQYF.

This clonotype appeared a few times. The chain uses TRBV6-5 and TRBJ2-3; D unresolved. The CDR3 spans 14 residues. The V gene lost 2 bases and the J gene lost 3 bases, with 9 bases spanning the gap. Germline V gene sequence: CDR1 MNHEY, CDR2 SVGAGI. The CDR3 nucleotides read TGTGCCAGCAGTTACCATTCTCCTACAGATACGCAGTATTTT. It codes for CASSYHSPTDTQYF.

This clonotype has a handful of counts. This chain uses TRBV3-1 with TRBJ2-2; possibly TRBD1 for D (5 bases). This CDR3 spans 18 amino acids. V gave up 2 bases and J gave up 8 bases, with 24 bases separating them. Looked up from germline, CDR1 is LGHDT and CDR2 is YNNKEL (reference sequence). CDR3 DNA: TGTGCCAGCAGCCAAAGACACTTGGAAAGGGGATCAGTTGGGGAGCTGTTTTTT. Its translation: CASSQRHLERGSVGELFF. The whole variable domain, filled in from reference TRBV3-1 and TRBJ2-2, reads DTAVSQTPKYLVTQMGNDKSIKCEQNLGHDTMYWYKQDSKKFLKIMFSYNNKELIINETVPNRFSPKSPDKAHLNLHINSLELGDSAVYFCASSQRHLERGSVGELFFGEGSRLTVL.